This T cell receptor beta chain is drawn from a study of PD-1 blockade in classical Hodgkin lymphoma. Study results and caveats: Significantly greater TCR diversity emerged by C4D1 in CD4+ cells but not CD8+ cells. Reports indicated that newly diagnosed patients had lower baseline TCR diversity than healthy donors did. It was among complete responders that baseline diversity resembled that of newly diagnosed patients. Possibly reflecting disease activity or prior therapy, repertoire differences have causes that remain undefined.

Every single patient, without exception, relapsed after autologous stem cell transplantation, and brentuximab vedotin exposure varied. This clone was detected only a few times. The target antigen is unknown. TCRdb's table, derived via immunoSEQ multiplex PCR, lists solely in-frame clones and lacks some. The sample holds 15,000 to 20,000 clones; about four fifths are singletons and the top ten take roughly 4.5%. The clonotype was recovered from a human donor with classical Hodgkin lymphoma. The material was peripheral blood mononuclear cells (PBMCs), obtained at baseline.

The CDR3 region has the DNA TGTGCCAGCAGTACACAGGAGGGTCAGCCCCAGCATTTT. This codes for CASSTQEGQPQHF. This chain joins TRBV6-5 and TRBJ1-5; TRBD1 is a possible D gene (5 bases). The germline V gene has CDR1 MNHEY and CDR2 SVGAGI. This CDR3 has 13 amino acids. Between the trimmed V and J ends, which lost 5 bases and 6 bases, there was a span of 11 bases.